This TCR beta chain was sequenced in a study of blood T cells in healthy people across ages. This clonotype was counted a few times. Combining a sample-barcoded 5' primer with a J-beta primer mix, a second PCR ran for roughly 6 to 11 cycles. TCRdb redid the calling of the 5' RACE reads with MiXCR, one entry per CDR3 protein. The table records about 800,000 distinct CDR3 sequences, 20% to 25% of them present only once. The sample was also linked to a second study, of T cells of mothers and their children.

The receptor comes from a boy aged 10-17 years in good health. Sequenced sample: blood.

The CDR3 protein is CASDGRGYNYGYTF. As DNA, the CDR3 is TGTGCCAGCGATGGCCGCGGGTATAACTATGGCTACACCTTC. The chain has TRBV7-9 and TRBJ1-2, with D hard to call. Germline CDR1 SEHNR, CDR2 FQNEAQ (reference sequence). The CDR3 length is 14 residues. V shed 8 bases and J shed 1 base, with 14 bases lying between them.